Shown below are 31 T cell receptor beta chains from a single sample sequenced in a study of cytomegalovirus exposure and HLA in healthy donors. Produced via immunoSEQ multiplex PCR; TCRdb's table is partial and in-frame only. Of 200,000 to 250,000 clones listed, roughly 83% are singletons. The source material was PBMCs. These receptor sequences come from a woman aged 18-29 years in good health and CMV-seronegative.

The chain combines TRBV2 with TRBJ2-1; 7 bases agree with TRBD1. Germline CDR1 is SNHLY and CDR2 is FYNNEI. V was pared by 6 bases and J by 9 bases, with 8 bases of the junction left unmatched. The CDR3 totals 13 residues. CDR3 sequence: CASRKQGMLEQFF. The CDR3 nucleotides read TGTGCCAGCAGGAAACAGGGGATGCTTGAGCAGTTCTTC.

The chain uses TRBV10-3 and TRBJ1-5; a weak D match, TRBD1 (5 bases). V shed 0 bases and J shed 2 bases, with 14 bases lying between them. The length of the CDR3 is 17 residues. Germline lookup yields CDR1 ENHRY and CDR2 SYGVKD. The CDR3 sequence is CAISESLASGGNQPQHF. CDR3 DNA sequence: TGTGCCATCAGTGAGTCGCTAGCCTCGGGGGGCAATCAGCCCCAGCATTTT.

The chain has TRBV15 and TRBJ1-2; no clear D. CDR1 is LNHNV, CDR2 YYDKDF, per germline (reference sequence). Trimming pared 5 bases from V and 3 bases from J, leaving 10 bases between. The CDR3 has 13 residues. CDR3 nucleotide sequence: TGTGCCACCAGCCGGGGAGTAGACTATGGCTACACCTTC. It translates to CATSRGVDYGYTF. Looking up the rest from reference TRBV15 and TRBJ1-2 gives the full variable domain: DAMVIQNPRYQVTQFGKPVTLSCSQTLNHNVMYWYQQKSSQAPKLLFHYYDKDFNNEADTPDNFQSRRPNTSFCFLDIRSPGLGDTAMYLCATSRGVDYGYTFGSGTRLTVV.

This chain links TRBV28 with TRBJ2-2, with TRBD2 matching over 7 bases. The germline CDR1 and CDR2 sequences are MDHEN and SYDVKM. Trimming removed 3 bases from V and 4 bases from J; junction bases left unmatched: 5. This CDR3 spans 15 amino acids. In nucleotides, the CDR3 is TGTGCCAGCAGTTTGGTCGCGGGAGCCACCGGGGAGCTGTTTTTT. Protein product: CASSLVAGATGELFF.

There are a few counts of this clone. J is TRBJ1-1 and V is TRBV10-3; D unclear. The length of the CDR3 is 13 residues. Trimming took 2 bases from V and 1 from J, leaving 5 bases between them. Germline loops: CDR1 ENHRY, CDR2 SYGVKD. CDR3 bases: TGTGCCATCAGTGAGGCGGAGAACACTGAAGCTTTCTTT. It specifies CAISEAENTEAFF.

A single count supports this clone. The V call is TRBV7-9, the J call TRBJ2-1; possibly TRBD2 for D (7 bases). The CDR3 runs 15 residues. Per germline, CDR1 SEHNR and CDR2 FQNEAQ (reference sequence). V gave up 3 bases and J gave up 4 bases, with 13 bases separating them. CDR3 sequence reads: CASSFLGGLYNEQFF. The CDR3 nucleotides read TGTGCCAGCAGCTTTTTGGGGGGGCTATACAATGAGCAGTTCTTC. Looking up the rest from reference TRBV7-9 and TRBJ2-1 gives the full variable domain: DTGVSQNPRHKITKRGQNVTFRCDPISEHNRLYWYRQTLGQGPEFLTYFQNEAQLEKSRLLSDRFSAERPKGSFSTLEIQRTEQGDSAMYLCASSFLGGLYNEQFFGPGTRLTVL.

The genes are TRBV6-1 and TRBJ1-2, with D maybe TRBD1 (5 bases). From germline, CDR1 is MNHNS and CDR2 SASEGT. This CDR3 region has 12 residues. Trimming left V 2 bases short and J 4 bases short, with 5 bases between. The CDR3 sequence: CASSEQGYGYTF. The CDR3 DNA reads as TGTGCCAGCAGTGAACAGGGCTATGGCTACACCTTC.

CDR3 sequence reads: CASSLSPMNTEAFF. The DNA for the CDR3 is TGTGCCAGCAGCTTAAGTCCGATGAACACTGAAGCTTTCTTT. The V call is TRBV7-2, the J call TRBJ1-1; no clear D. Between the trimmed V and J ends, which lost 2 bases and 0 bases, there was a span of 7 bases. Germline CDR1 is SGHTA and CDR2 is FQGNSA. This CDR3 spans 14 amino acids.

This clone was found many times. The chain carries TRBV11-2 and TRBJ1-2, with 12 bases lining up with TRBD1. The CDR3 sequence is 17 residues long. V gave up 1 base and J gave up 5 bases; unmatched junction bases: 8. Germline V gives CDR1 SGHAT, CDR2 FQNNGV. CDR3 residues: CASSLASWDRGLYGYTF. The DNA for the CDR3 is TGTGCCAGCAGCTTAGCCTCCTGGGACAGGGGGCTTTATGGCTACACCTTC.

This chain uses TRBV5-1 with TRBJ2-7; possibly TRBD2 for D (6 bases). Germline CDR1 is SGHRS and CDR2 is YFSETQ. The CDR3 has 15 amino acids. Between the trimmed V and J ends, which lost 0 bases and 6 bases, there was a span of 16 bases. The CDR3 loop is CASSLAVGGAREQYF. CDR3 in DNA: TGCGCCAGCAGCTTGGCCGTGGGAGGAGCGCGCGAGCAGTACTTC.

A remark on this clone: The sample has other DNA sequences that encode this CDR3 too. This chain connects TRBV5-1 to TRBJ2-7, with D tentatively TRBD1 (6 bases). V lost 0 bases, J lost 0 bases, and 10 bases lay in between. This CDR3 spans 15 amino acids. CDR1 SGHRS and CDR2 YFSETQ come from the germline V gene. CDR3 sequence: CASSLDRGSSYEQYF. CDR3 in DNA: TGCGCCAGCAGCTTGGATAGGGGGAGCTCCTACGAGCAGTACTTC.

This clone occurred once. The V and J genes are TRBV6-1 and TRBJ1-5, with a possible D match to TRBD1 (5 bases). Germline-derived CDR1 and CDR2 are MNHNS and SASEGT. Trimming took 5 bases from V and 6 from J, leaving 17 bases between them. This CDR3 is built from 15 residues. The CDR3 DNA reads TGTGCCAGCAGTCCCGTGGGGGGGGGTGGTCAGCCCCAGCATTTT. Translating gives CASSPVGGGGQPQHF.

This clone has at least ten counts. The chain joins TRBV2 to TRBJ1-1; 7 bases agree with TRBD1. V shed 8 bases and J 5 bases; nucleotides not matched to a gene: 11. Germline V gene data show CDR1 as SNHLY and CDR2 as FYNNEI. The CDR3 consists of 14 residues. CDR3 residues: CASGPQGLATEAFF. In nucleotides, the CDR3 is TGTGCCAGCGGACCACAGGGGCTGGCTACTGAAGCTTTCTTT.

The DNA of the CDR3 is TGTGCCAGCAGCTTAGCGCCGGGACAGCTGAACACCGGGGAGCTGTTTTTT. Translated: CASSLAPGQLNTGELFF. The chain has TRBV11-2 and TRBJ2-2; 7 bases fit TRBD1. CDR1 is SGHAT, CDR2 FQNNGV, per germline. CDR3 length: 17 residues. J gave up 1 base and V 1 base, and 6 bases lay outside the gene matches.

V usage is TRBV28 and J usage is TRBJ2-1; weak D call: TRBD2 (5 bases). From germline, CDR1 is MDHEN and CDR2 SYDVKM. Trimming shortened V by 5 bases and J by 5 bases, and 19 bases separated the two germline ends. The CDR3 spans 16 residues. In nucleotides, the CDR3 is TGTGCCAGCAGTGTTCCTCCACTGTCGGGGAACAATGAGCAGTTCTTC. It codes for CASSVPPLSGNNEQFF.

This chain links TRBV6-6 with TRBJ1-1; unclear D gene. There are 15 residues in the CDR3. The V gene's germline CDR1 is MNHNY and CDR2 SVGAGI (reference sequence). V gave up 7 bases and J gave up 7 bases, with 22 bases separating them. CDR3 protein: CASILGGLSTREAFF. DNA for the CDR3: TGTGCCAGCATCCTCGGCGGACTGAGCACCCGTGAAGCTTTCTTT.

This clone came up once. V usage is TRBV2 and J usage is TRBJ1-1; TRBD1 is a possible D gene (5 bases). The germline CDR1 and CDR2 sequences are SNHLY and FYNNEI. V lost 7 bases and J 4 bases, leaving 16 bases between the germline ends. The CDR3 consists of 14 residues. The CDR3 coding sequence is TGTGCCAGCAAACCGGGAGGGGACGTCACTGAAGCTTTCTTT. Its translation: CASKPGGDVTEAFF. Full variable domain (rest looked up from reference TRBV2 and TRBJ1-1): EPEVTQTPSHQVTQMGQEVILRCVPISNHLYFYWYRQILGQKVEFLVSFYNNEISEKSEIFDDQFSVERPDGSNFTLKIRSTKLEDSAMYFCASKPGGDVTEAFFGQGTRLTVV.

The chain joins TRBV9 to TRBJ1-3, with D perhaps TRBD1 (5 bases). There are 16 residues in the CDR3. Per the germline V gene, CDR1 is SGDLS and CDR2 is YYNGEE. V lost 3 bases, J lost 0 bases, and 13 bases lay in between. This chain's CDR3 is CASSAFGTSSGNTIYF. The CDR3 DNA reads TGTGCCAGCAGCGCCTTCGGGACCAGCTCTGGAAACACCATATATTTT.

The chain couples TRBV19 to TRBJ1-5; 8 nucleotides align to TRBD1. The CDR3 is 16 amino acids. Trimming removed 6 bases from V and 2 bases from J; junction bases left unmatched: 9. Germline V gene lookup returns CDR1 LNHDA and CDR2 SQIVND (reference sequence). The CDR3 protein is CASRTTSGQGNQPQHF. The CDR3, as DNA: TGTGCCAGTAGAACCACCTCGGGACAGGGCAATCAGCCCCAGCATTTT.

The CDR3 DNA follows: TGTGCCAGCAGCTCCCTAGGACCCAATCAGCCCCAGCATTTT. Translating it yields CASSSLGPNQPQHF. The gene calls are TRBV27 and TRBJ1-5; D ambiguous. Trimming left V 6 bases short and J 3 bases short, with 12 bases between. The germline V gene encodes CDR1 MNHEY and CDR2 SMNVEV (reference sequence). The CDR3 runs 14 residues.

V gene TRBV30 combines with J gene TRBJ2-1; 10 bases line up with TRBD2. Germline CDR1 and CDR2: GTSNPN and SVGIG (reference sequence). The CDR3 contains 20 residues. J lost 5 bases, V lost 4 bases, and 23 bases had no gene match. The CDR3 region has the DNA TGTGCCTGGATCCCGGGGCTAGGGGAGAGCGGGAGGGCCCTCGACAATGAGCAGTTCTTC. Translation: CAWIPGLGESGRALDNEQFF.

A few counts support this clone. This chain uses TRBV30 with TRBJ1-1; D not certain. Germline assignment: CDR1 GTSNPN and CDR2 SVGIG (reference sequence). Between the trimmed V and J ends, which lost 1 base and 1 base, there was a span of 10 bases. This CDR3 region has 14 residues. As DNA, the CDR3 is TGTGCCTGGAGTGCACTCGGTGAGAACACTGAAGCTTTCTTT. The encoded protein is CAWSALGENTEAFF.

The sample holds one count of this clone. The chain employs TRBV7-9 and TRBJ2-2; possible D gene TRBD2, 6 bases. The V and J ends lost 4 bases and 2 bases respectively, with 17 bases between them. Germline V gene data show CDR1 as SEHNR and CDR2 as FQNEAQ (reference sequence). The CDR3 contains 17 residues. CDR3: CASSWGSTRLNTGELFF. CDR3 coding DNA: TGTGCCAGCAGCTGGGGGTCGACTAGACTTAACACCGGGGAGCTGTTTTTT.

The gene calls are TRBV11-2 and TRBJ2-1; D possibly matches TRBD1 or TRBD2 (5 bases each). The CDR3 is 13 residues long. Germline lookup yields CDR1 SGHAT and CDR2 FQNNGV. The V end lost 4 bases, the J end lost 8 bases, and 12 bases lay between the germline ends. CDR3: CASSSGAADEQFF. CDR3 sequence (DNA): TGTGCCAGCAGCTCCGGGGCAGCGGATGAGCAGTTCTTC.

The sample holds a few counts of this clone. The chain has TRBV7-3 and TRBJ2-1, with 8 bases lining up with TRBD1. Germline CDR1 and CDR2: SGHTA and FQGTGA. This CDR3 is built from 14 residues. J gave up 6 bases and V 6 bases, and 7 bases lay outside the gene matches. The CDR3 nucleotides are TGTGCCAGCAGTTCGGACAGGGTAGGCAATGAGCAGTTCTTC. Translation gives CASSSDRVGNEQFF.

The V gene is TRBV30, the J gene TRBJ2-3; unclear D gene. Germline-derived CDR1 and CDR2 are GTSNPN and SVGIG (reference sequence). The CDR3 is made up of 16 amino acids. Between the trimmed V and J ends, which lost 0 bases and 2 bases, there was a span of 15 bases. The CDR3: CAWSVGGTFNTDTQYF. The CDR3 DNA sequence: TGTGCCTGGAGTGTAGGTGGCACTTTCAACACAGATACGCAGTATTTT.

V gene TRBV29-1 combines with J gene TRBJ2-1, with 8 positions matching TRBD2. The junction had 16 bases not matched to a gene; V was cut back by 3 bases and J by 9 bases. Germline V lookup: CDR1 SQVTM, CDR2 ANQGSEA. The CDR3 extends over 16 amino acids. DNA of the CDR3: TGCAGCGTTGACTCCCCAGCGGGAGAGATGGTTGGTGAGCAGTTCTTC. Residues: CSVDSPAGEMVGEQFF.

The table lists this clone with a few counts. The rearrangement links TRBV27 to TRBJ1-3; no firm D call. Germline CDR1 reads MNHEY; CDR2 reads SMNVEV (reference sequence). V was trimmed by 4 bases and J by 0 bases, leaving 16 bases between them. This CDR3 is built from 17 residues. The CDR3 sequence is CASSSAGGRLSGNTIYF. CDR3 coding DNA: TGTGCCAGCAGTTCCGCAGGTGGTCGCCTCTCTGGAAACACCATATATTTT.

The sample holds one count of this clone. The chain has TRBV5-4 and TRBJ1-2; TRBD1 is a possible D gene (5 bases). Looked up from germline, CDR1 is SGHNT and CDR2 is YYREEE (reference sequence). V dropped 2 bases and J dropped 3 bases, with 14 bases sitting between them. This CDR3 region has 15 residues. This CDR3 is CASSLKPGADYGYTF. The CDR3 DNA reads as TGTGCCAGCAGCTTAAAGCCCGGGGCGGACTATGGCTACACCTTC.

Here the CDR3 DNA reads TGTGCCAGCAGCTTCGGAACAGGGGGATACTTGAGCTATGGCTACACCTTC. Encoded protein: CASSFGTGGYLSYGYTF. The chain uses TRBV5-4 and TRBJ1-2; TRBD1 matches at 8 bases. Germline CDR1 and CDR2: SGHNT and YYREEE (reference sequence). CDR3 length: 17 residues. The V gene end was trimmed by 2 bases and the J gene end by 4 bases; junction bases not matched to a gene: 13.

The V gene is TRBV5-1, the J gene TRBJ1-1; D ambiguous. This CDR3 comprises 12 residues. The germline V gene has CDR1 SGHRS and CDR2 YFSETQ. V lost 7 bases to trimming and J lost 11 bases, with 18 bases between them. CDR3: CASREVGRGAFF. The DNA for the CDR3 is TGCGCCAGCCGCGAGGTCGGCCGCGGGGCTTTCTTT.